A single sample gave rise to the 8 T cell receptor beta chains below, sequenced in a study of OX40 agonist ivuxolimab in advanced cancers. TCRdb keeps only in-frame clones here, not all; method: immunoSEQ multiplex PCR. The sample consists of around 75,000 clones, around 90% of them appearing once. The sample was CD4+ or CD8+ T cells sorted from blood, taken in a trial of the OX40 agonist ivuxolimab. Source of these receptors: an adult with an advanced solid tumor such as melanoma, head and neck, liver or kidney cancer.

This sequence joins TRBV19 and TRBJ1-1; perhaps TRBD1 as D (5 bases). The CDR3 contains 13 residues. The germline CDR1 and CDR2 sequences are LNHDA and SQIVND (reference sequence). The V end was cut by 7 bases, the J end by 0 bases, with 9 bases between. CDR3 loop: CASTGRVNTEAFF. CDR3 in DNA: TGTGCCAGTACTGGCAGGGTGAACACTGAAGCTTTCTTT.

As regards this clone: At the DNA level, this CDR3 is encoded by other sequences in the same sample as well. CDR3 bases: TGTGCCAGCAATAAGAGGCGGTCCAACACTGAAGCTTTCTTT. This gives the protein CASNKRRSNTEAFF. V and J are TRBV2 and TRBJ1-1; D is unresolved. The CDR3 loop spans 14 amino acids. Germline CDR1 SNHLY, CDR2 FYNNEI. Trimming stripped 7 bases from V and 2 bases from J, with 14 bases between.

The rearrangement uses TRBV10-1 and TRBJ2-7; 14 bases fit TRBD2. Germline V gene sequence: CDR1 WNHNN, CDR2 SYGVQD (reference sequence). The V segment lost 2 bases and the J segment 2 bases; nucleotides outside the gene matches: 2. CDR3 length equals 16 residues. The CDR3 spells CASSEVGLAGAYEQYF. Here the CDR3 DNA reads TGCGCCAGCAGTGAGGTGGGACTAGCGGGGGCCTACGAGCAGTACTTC.

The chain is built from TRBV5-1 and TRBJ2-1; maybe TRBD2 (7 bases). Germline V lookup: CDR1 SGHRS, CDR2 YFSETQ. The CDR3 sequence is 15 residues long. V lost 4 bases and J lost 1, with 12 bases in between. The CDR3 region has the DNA TGCGCCAGCAGCCCGGGGGGCCGATCCTACAATGAGCAGTTCTTC. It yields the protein CASSPGGRSYNEQFF.

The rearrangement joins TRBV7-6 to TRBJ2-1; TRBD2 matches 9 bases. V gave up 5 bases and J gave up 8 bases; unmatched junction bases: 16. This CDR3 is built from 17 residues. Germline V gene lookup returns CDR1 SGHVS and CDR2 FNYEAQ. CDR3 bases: TGTGCCAGCAGCGCACCATATAGCGGGAGCAAGTCGGATGAGCAGTTCTTC. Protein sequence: CASSAPYSGSKSDEQFF.

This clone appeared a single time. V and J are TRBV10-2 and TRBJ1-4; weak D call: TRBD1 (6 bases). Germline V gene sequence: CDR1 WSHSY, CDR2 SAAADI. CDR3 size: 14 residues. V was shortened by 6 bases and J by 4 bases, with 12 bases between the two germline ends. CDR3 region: CASRGTRHNEKLFF. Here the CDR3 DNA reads TGCGCCAGCAGGGGGACAAGGCATAATGAAAAACTGTTTTTT.

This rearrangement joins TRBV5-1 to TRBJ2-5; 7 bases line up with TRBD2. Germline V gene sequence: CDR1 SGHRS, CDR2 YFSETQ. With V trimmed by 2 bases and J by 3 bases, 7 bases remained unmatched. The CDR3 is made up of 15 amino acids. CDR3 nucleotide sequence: TGCGCCAGCAGCTTTTGGAGTCTAGCGGAAGAGACCCAGTACTTC. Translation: CASSFWSLAEETQYF.

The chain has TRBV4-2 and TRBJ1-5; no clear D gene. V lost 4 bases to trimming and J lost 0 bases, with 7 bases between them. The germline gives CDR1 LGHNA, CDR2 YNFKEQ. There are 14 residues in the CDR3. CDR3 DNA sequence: TGTGCCAGCAGCCCCCCGTATAGCAATCAGCCCCAGCATTTT. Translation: CASSPPYSNQPQHF.